Listed below are T cell receptor beta chains from one sample, sequenced in a study of blood T cell repertoires in COVID-19. Generated by immunoSEQ multiplex PCR, the TCRdb table keeps only in-frame clones and is missing some. Among approximately 99,000 clones listed, 88% were seen once. Sequences were obtained from peripheral blood. Receptors originate from a human donor in a cohort sampled during active COVID-19. The CDR3 runs from the conserved cysteine through the conserved F or W. The order of the fields is J gene, V gene, clone size, D gene, CDR3 DNA, CDR3 protein. The D gene is left open where the match is weak. The size entry is marked missing in some rows and otherwise reads once, few, many or a size class.

j_call: TRBJ2-7
v_call: TRBV9
clone_size: .
d_call: TRBD2
cdr3_nt: TGTGCCAGCAGCGTAGGCGGGAGCTCCTACGAGCAGTACTTC
cdr3_aa: CASSVGGSSYEQYF

j_call: TRBJ2-5
v_call: TRBV7-2
clone_size: once
d_call: TRBD1
cdr3_nt: TGTGCCAGCAGCTTTCAGACAGGGCAAGAGACCCAGTACTTC
cdr3_aa: CASSFQTGQETQYF

j_call: TRBJ2-1
v_call: TRBV7-9
clone_size: .
d_call: TRBD1
cdr3_nt: TGTGCCAGCAGCTTCCAGACAGGGCCCTACAATGAGCAGTTCTTC
cdr3_aa: CASSFQTGPYNEQFF

j_call: TRBJ2-1
v_call: TRBV7-9
clone_size: .
d_call: .
cdr3_nt: TGTGCCAGCAGTTCCACCCTCGGGACTTTCCAGTTCTTC
cdr3_aa: CASSSTLGTFQFF

j_call: TRBJ1-2
v_call: TRBV5-1
clone_size: .
d_call: TRBD1
cdr3_nt: TGCGCCAGCAGCTCTTACCGGACAGGCTTAATCACCTTC
cdr3_aa: CASSSYRTGLITF

j_call: TRBJ2-2
v_call: TRBV4-1
clone_size: .
d_call: TRBD1
cdr3_nt: TGCGCCAGCAGCCAGCCCGGGACAGCGAACACCGGGGAGCTGTTTTTT
cdr3_aa: CASSQPGTANTGELFF

j_call: TRBJ2-1
v_call: TRBV2
clone_size: few
d_call: TRBD1
cdr3_nt: TGTGCCAGCAGTCCCGGGACAGGGACATCACATGAGCAGTTCTTC
cdr3_aa: CASSPGTGTSHEQFF

j_call: TRBJ1-3
v_call: TRBV28
clone_size: .
d_call: .
cdr3_nt: TGTGCCAGCAGTTCGAGCTCTGGAAACACCATATATTTT
cdr3_aa: CASSSSSGNTIYF

j_call: TRBJ2-2
v_call: TRBV4-2
clone_size: .
d_call: TRBD2
cdr3_nt: TGTGCCAGCAGCCGGACTAGCGTGACCGGGGAGCTGTTTTTT
cdr3_aa: CASSRTSVTGELFF

j_call: TRBJ2-7
v_call: TRBV28
clone_size: .
d_call: .
cdr3_nt: TGTGCCAGCACCCTAGGGGTAAGCTCCTACGAGCAGTACTTC
cdr3_aa: CASTLGVSSYEQYF

j_call: TRBJ2-1
v_call: TRBV27
clone_size: few
d_call: TRBD2
cdr3_nt: TGTGCCAGCAGTTTTGGGGAGGGCCGTAATGAGCAGTTCTTC
cdr3_aa: CASSFGEGRNEQFF